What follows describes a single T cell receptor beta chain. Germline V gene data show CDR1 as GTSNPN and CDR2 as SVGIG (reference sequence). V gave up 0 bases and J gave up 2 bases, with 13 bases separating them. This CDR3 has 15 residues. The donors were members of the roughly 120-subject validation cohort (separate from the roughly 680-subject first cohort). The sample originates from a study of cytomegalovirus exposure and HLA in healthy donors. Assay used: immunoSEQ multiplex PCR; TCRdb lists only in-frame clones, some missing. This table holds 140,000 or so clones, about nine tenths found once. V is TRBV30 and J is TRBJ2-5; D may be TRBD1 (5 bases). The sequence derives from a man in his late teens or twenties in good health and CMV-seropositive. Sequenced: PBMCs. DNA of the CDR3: TGTGCCTGGAGTGTACATCAGGGTATACAAGAGACCCAGTACTTC. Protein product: CAWSVHQGIQETQYF.